The T cell receptor (beta chain) described here comes from a study of T cell responses to AZD1222 COVID-19 vaccine. Method: immunoSEQ multiplex PCR; TCRdb's copy keeps in-frame clones and lacks some. The profile shows about 90,000 clones, 89% of them singletons. In regard to this clone: The antigen is unknown.

Broader study findings: With two AZD1222 doses given, Spike-specific TCR breadth and depth both rose. Nearly half of spike-specific TCRs reportedly target variant regions that are unmutated in the B.1.351 and B.1.1.7 variants.

The material was peripheral blood, obtained 28 days after the second AZD1222 dose. The clonotype was recovered from an adult who received the AZD1222 COVID-19 vaccine.

The CDR3 coding sequence is TGTGCCAGCAGCCCACAAGGGGTGGATGGCTACACCTTC. Translated: CASSPQGVDGYTF. The genes are TRBV5-6 and TRBJ1-2; maybe TRBD1 (5 bases). The germline V and J ends were trimmed by 4 bases and 6 bases, with 13 bases remaining between them. The V gene's germline CDR1 is SGHDT and CDR2 YYEEEE. This CDR3 contains 13 residues.